This T cell receptor (beta chain) was captured by sequencing in a study of blood T cell repertoires in COVID-19. Study as a whole: The samples span acute and convalescent COVID-19 from the United States, Italy and Spain. Sources were T cells, B-cell-depleted T cells, or PBMCs; the material itself was cDNA or gDNA.

The authors' processing: Quantification of nucleated cells was approximated via reference gene primer amplification. The method was immunoSEQ multiplex PCR; TCRdb's version includes in-frame clones alone and lacks a portion of them. That table gives V, J and clone size, and the DNA gave D and trimming. This table has some 110,000 clones, about 89% appearing once. Looked up from germline, CDR1 is MRHNA and CDR2 is SNTAGT. This CDR3 is 16 amino acids long. Trimming at V came to 2 bases and at J to 4 bases, leaving 7 bases not matched to a gene. The chain couples TRBV6-4 to TRBJ2-1; 8 positions match TRBD2. The receptor was isolated from a human donor in a cohort sampled during active COVID-19. The sequencing sample was made of peripheral blood. The CDR3 sequence: CASSDRPSGWYNEQFF. The CDR3 DNA reads TGTGCCAGCAGTGACCGGCCTAGCGGGTGGTACAATGAGCAGTTCTTC.